This T cell receptor (beta chain) was captured by sequencing in a study of blood T cell repertoires in COVID-19. Using immunoSEQ multiplex PCR, the repertoire was profiled, and TCRdb retains in-frame clones only, with some absent. The sample consists of some 180,000 clones, around 90% of them appearing once. The CDR3 runs 14 residues. CDR1 and CDR2 (germline): LNHDA, SQIVND (reference sequence). The V gene lost 6 bases and the J gene lost 7 bases, with 15 bases spanning the gap. The source material was peripheral blood. The genes are TRBV19 and TRBJ2-2; D possibly corresponds to TRBD2 (6 bases). The sequence was obtained from a man aged 45 to 65 with acute or convalescent COVID-19. For the CDR3, the DNA is TGTGCCAGTAGCCCCTGGAGGGATAACGGGGAGCTGTTTTTT. Protein sequence: CASSPWRDNGELFF.